These T cell receptor beta chains were read from a single sample in a study of T-cell memory formation after mild COVID-19. TCRdb redid the calling of the 5' RACE reads with MiXCR, one entry per CDR3 protein. The profile shows 430,000 or so distinct CDR3 sequences, roughly 23% of them singletons. Sequenced: PBMCs or a T cell subset sorted from them (not recorded which). These receptors were obtained from an adult woman who had mild COVID-19 (a few samples of this study predate the infection). Cell type and time point are not known. Each CDR3 is given with its conserved first and last residue. A D gene is named only where the DNA matches it firmly. Size is omitted from some rows. Given values are once, few, many or a class for expanded clones.

TGCGCCAGCAGCCAGAACACGGGACAGAGGCTTAGCAATCAGCCCCAGCATTTT	CASSQNTGQRLSNQPQHF	TRBJ1-5	few	TRBD1	TRBV4-1
TGTGCCACAGGGATGGGGCGCACAGATACGCAGTATTTT	CATGMGRTDTQYF	TRBJ2-3	NA	NA	TRBV5-3
TGCAGTGCTAGAGATGGAGATCGGGGGGGTAGTAGGAATGAGCAGTTCTTC	CSARDGDRGGSRNEQFF	TRBJ2-1	NA	TRBD2	TRBV20-1
TGCAGCGTTGAATGGGGGGGAACTGAAGCTTTCTTT	CSVEWGGTEAFF	TRBJ1-1	few	NA	TRBV29-1
TGTGCCACCAGTGATTTCGTCGGCATTGGAACAGATACGCAGTATTTT	CATSDFVGIGTDTQYF	TRBJ2-3	few	NA	TRBV24-1
TGTGCCAGCAGCCAAGGCAGGGTGGGGACGGGTCACGGGGAGCTGTTTTTT	CASSQGRVGTGHGELFF	TRBJ2-2	NA	NA	TRBV4-2
TGTGCCAGCAGCTTGGATCTGGGGTTTATTAATGGCTACACCTTC	CASSLDLGFINGYTF	TRBJ1-2	NA	NA	TRBV5-5
TGTGCCAGCAGTTGGGGACAGGGGGCGCGGAATGAGCAGTTCTTC	CASSWGQGARNEQFF	TRBJ2-1	many	TRBD1	TRBV5-1
TGTGCCAGCAGTCTCGGGACCGACACCGGGGAGCTGTTTTTT	CASSLGTDTGELFF	TRBJ2-2	NA	NA	TRBV12-3/TRBV12-4
TGTGCCAGCAGTTTATGGCGTGGAGGGGGAGCCTACAATGAGCAGTTCTTC	CASSLWRGGGAYNEQFF	TRBJ2-1	NA	NA	TRBV28
TGTGCCAGCAGCTTCAGCGGGGAAAACACAGATACGCAGTATTTT	CASSFSGENTDTQYF	TRBJ2-3	NA	TRBD2	TRBV7-3
TGTGCCAGCAGCGTAGTCGACAGTGGAGGAGGAGGCTACACCTTC	CASSVVDSGGGGYTF	TRBJ1-2	NA	NA	TRBV9
TGTGCCAGCAGTTACTCGTGGGACTCTCTATCAGAGCAGTTCTTC	CASSYSWDSLSEQFF	TRBJ2-1	few	NA	TRBV6-6
TGTGCCAGCTCACTGACACCCCTTGGGGGCTACACCTTC	CASSLTPLGGYTF	TRBJ1-2	NA	NA	TRBV6-6
TGTGCCAGCAGTTTAAAGGGGGGGGTCTATGGCTACACCTTC	CASSLKGGVYGYTF	TRBJ1-2	NA	NA	TRBV12-3/TRBV12-4
TGTGCCGGGCGGGGTCATAACCAAGAGACCCAGTACTTC	CAGRGHNQETQYF	TRBJ2-5	NA	NA	TRBV2
TGTGCCAGCAGCCAAGTACGTGGTATGCCCGGGGAGCTGTTTTTT	CASSQVRGMPGELFF	TRBJ2-2	NA	NA	TRBV4-2
TGCGCCAGCAGCCAAGAAGAGCGGGTGGTGGATACGCAGTATTTT	CASSQEERVVDTQYF	TRBJ2-3	NA	NA	TRBV4-1
TGTGCCAGCAGCTTACAGCCCTCCTACAATGAGCAGTTCTTC	CASSLQPSYNEQFF	TRBJ2-1	NA	NA	TRBV7-9
TGTGCCAGTAGTCTAGGGACAGCCTATCAGCCCCAGCATTTT	CASSLGTAYQPQHF	TRBJ1-5	few	TRBD1	TRBV19
TGTGCCAGCAGTGTAGAGGTCAATCAGCCCCAGCATTTT	CASSVEVNQPQHF	TRBJ1-5	NA	NA	TRBV6-1
TGTGCCAGCAGTTACGATGGCACCATGGGCACTGAAGCTTTCTTT	CASSYDGTMGTEAFF	TRBJ1-1	few	NA	TRBV6-5
TGCGCCAGCAGGGACGACAGGGATTATGGCTACACCTTC	CASRDDRDYGYTF	TRBJ1-2	few	TRBD1	TRBV5-1
TGTGCCAGCAGCTCCCACGGGGGCTCCTACAATGAGCAGTTCTTC	CASSSHGGSYNEQFF	TRBJ2-1	few	NA	TRBV7-3
TGTGCCAGCAGCCAGCCCGCGGGAGTGGATACGCAGTATTTT	CASSQPAGVDTQYF	TRBJ2-3	NA	TRBD2	TRBV4-2
TGTGCCAGCAGCTTGGGACTAGCGGAGCACAATGAGCAGTTCTTC	CASSLGLAEHNEQFF	TRBJ2-1	few	TRBD2	TRBV7-9
TGTGCCAGCTCACCAAGAGGGTCTGGGTACGAGCAGTACTTC	CASSPRGSGYEQYF	TRBJ2-7	few	NA	TRBV18
TGCAGTGCTCGGCCCGGACGGCTCTCTGGAAACACCATATATTTT	CSARPGRLSGNTIYF	TRBJ1-3	NA	NA	TRBV20-1
TGTGCCAGCTGTCCGATGGCCAAAGGAATCGGGGAGCTGTTTTTT	CASCPMAKGIGELFF	TRBJ2-2	NA	NA	TRBV12-3/TRBV12-4
TGTGCCAGCAGCCAAGAGGTCCCCCCCGCCAGGGCTAACTATGGCTACACCTTC	CASSQEVPPARANYGYTF	TRBJ1-2	few	NA	TRBV3-1
TGTGCCAGCAGCTTAAGCCCGCAATCACCCCTCCACTTT	CASSLSPQSPLHF	TRBJ1-6	few	NA	TRBV7-9
TGCGCCAGCAGCCCGACAGGGCCCACCTACGAGCAGTACTTC	CASSPTGPTYEQYF	TRBJ2-7	medium-sized	TRBD1	TRBV5-1